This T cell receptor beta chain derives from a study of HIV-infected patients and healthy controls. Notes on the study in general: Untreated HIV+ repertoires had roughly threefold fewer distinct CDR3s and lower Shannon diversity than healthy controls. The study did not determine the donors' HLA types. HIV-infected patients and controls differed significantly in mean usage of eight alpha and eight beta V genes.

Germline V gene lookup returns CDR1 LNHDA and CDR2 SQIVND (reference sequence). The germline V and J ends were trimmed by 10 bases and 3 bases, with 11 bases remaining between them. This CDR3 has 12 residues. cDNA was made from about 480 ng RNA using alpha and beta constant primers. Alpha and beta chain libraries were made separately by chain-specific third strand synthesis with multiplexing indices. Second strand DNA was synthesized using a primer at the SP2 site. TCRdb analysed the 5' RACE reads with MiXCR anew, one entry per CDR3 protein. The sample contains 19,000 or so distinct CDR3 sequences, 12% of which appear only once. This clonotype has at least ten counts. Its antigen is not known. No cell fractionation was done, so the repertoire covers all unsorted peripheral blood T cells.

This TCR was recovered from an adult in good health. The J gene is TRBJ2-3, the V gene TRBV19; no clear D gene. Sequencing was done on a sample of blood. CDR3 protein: CATSQVTDTQYF. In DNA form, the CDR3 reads TGTGCCACCTCTCAGGTGACAGATACGCAGTATTTT.